This T cell receptor beta chain was captured by sequencing in a study of T cells after yellow fever vaccination. One entry per CDR3 protein results from TCRdb running MiXCR on the 5' RACE reads. The table has about 400,000 distinct CDR3 sequences, around 10% seen once. Study-wide findings and caveats: Reappearing after the booster were most of the clones from primary vaccination (around 96% CD4, 85% to 90% CD8).

Worth noting for this clonotype: As yet, its antigen is unknown.

The sample here was PBMCs, taken on the day of the first yellow fever vaccination. The receptor comes from a man aged 18 to 35 who received the YFV17D yellow fever vaccine.

The CDR3 coding sequence is TGCGCCAGCAGCTTGGCCCTGAGGGGAACTAAAGAGACCCAGTACTTC. Translated, it gives CASSLALRGTKETQYF. The rearrangement joins TRBV5-1 to TRBJ2-5, with D perhaps assigned TRBD1 or TRBD2 (5 bases each). Trimming took off 0 bases at V and 3 bases at J, with 15 bases between the two ends. This CDR3 contains 16 residues. Germline values: CDR1 SGHRS, CDR2 YFSETQ.